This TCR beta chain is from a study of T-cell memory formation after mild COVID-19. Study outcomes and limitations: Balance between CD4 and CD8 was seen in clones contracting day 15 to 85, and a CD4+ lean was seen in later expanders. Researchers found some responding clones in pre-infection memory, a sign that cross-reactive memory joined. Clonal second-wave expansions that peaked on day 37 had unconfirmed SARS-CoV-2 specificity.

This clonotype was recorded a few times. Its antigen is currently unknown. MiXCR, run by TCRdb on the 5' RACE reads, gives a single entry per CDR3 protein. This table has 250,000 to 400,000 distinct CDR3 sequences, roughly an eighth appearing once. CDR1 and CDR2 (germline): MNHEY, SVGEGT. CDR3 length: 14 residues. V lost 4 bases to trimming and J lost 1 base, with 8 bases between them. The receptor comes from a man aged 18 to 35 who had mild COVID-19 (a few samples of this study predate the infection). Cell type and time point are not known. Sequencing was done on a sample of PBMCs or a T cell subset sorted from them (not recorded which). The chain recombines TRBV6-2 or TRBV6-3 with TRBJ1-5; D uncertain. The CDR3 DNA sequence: TGTGCCAGCAGTTTTCGGGCAAGCAATCAGCCCCAGCATTTT. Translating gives CASSFRASNQPQHF.